A single sample is the source of the 2 T cell receptor beta chains below, sequenced in a study of shared clonotypes between healthy human individuals. Cells designated naive CD8 were CD45RO-negative and were positively selected for CCR7, with terminally differentiated effector memory CD45RA+ cells excluded. Clones were read by immunoSEQ multiplex PCR, and TCRdb kept only the in-frame ones, dropping some. The sample gives 700,000 to 950,000 clones, 96% of which show up once; roughly 0.23% is in the top ten. The sample consisted of naive CD8+ T cells sorted from blood. The receptor source for this set is a man under 40 in good health.

The chain uses TRBV4-1 and TRBJ2-2; D possibly corresponds to TRBD1 (6 bases). Trimming removed 1 base from V and 5 bases from J, with 8 bases in between. The CDR3 consists of 14 residues. The germline gives CDR1 MGHRA, CDR2 YSYEKL. CDR3 nucleotide sequence: TGCGCCAGCAGCCAAGTACAGGGAACCGGGGAGCTGTTTTTT. Amino acids: CASSQVQGTGELFF.

V and J are TRBV10-2 and TRBJ2-7; TRBD2 might be the D (5 bases). The CDR3 runs to 10 residues. Per the germline V gene, CDR1 is WSHSY and CDR2 is SAAADI. V was trimmed by 6 bases and J by 9 bases, leaving 9 bases between them. This CDR3 is CASSGEVQYF. Written as DNA, the CDR3 is TGCGCCAGCAGCGGGGAAGTGCAGTACTTC.